The present T cell receptor (beta chain) was sequenced within a study of CD8 T cells in ankylosing spondylitis. Study observations and caveats: Seven to nine highly homologous variants formed a TCR beta motif that appeared characteristic of ankylosing spondylitis blood. Disease-linked clones reportedly concentrated significantly in matched ankylosing spondylitis synovial fluid. Reactive arthritis synovial fluid and blood were previously reported to contain some motif variants.

This CDR3 contains 14 residues. V shed 8 bases and J shed 5 bases, with 16 bases lying between them. A few counts support this clonotype. Its target is unknown. Quantitative 5'-RACE with molecular barcodes was used to make the TCR beta libraries. Each CDR3 protein gets one entry after TCRdb re-called the 5' RACE reads with MiXCR. The sample has 150,000 to 200,000 distinct CDR3 sequences, 25% to 35% seen once. The sequence derives from a male donor with ankylosing spondylitis. The J gene is TRBJ2-4, the V gene TRBV12-3 or TRBV12-4; D possibly matches TRBD1 or TRBD2 (6 bases each). Sequencing was carried out using synovial fluid, either unsorted or a sorted T cell fraction (not recorded which). In nucleotides, the CDR3 is TGTGCCAGCGGCTTTGGGGGGCCTGAAAACATTCAGTACTTC. Its protein product is CASGFGGPENIQYF.